This is a list of T cell receptor beta chains from one sample in a study of cytomegalovirus exposure and HLA in healthy donors. Generated by immunoSEQ multiplex PCR, the TCRdb table keeps only in-frame clones and is missing some. The sample gives fewer than 140,000 clones, about 75% of which show up once; around 3% is in the top ten. Sequences were obtained from PBMCs. Receptor source: a male donor in good health and CMV-seropositive. Each CDR3 is given with its conserved first and last residue. D genes are given only for firm matches. Clone size, where shown, is once, few, many, or a class for clones that have expanded.

once	TRBV7-2	TRBJ2-1	TRBD2	TGTGCCAGCAGCTTAACAGCGGGAGGCTACAATGAGCAGTTCTTC	CASSLTAGGYNEQFF
.	TRBV15	TRBJ2-7	.	TGTGCCACCAGCAGAGGGAGGGGGCTATCCTACGAGCAGTACTTC	CATSRGRGLSYEQYF
.	TRBV15	TRBJ1-2	TRBD1	TGTGCCACCAGCAGAGAGGCGGGACAGGGGTACGGCTACACCTTC	CATSREAGQGYGYTF
few	TRBV5-1	TRBJ1-1	.	TGCGCCAGCAGCCCGGCTAGTGGCGGAATCGGGGTCACTGAAGCTTTCTTT	CASSPASGGIGVTEAFF
.	TRBV2	TRBJ2-1	.	TGTGCCAGCCTTCGACAGACGCCCGATGAGCAGTTCTTC	CASLRQTPDEQFF
.	TRBV7-7	TRBJ1-1	.	TGTGCTAGCAGCCCTAGCGCCATTCAGCAACCGAACACTGAAGCTTTCTTT	CASSPSAIQQPNTEAFF
.	TRBV4-1	TRBJ2-5	.	TGCGCCAGCAGCCAAGTGGTGAGCGAGACCCAGTACTTC	CASSQVVSETQYF
.	TRBV7-3	TRBJ1-5	TRBD1	TGTGCCAGCAGCGACAGGGTTCTAAGGCCATGGCCCCAGCATTTT	CASSDRVLRPWPQHF
.	TRBV29-1	TRBJ1-3	TRBD1	TGCAGCGTTCAAGGGACAGAGACTTCCTCTGGAAACACCATATATTTT	CSVQGTETSSGNTIYF
.	TRBV27	TRBJ1-2	.	TGTGCCAGCCGCCCTGAGAAGATTCGGGGGGGCTACACCTTC	CASRPEKIRGGYTF
few	TRBV2	TRBJ1-4	TRBD1	TGTGCCAGCAGAATCGGGGGACAGGGGAATGAAAAACTGTTTTTT	CASRIGGQGNEKLFF
.	TRBV18	TRBJ2-7	.	TGTGCCAGCTCACTACGTCGGGGGGCGAGCAACTCCTACGAGCAGTACTTC	CASSLRRGASNSYEQYF
.	TRBV7-2	TRBJ2-1	.	TGTGCCAGCAGCTTAGTAGCGAGGGAGCAGTTCTTC	CASSLVAREQFF
.	TRBV27	TRBJ2-5	.	TGTGCCAGCAGGTCAATGGACAGGGAGGGGGAGACCCAGTACTTC	CASRSMDREGETQYF
.	TRBV7-9	TRBJ1-2	.	TGTGCCAGCAGCCCGAGACAGGAACCCTCCAGTGGCTACACCTTC	CASSPRQEPSSGYTF
.	TRBV30	TRBJ1-5	TRBD1	TGTGCCTGGAGTGTGACAGGGACAATCAAGCCCCAGCATTTT	CAWSVTGTIKPQHF
.	TRBV15	TRBJ1-2	.	TGTGCCACCAGCAGAGGGACAACCCCTAACTATGGCTACACCTTC	CATSRGTTPNYGYTF
.	TRBV5-1	TRBJ1-2	TRBD1	TGCGCCAGCAGCTCGGACAGGGGGAGCTATGGCTACACCTTC	CASSSDRGSYGYTF
.	TRBV5-4	TRBJ1-2	TRBD1	TGTGCCAGCAGCTTGGGACAGGGGGCCAACTATGGCTACCCCTTC	CASSLGQGANYGYPF
.	TRBV9	TRBJ1-1	.	TGTGCCAGCAACCCACTCCTGAACACTGAAGCTTTCTTT	CASNPLLNTEAFF
.	TRBV5-3	TRBJ1-1	TRBD1	TGTGCCAGAAGCTGGGACAGGGAGGCTTTCTTT	CARSWDREAFF
.	TRBV27	TRBJ2-1	.	TGTGCCAGCAGGGGGGCCGGATACAATGAGCAGTTCTTC	CASRGAGYNEQFF
.	TRBV6-6	TRBJ2-7	TRBD2	TGTGCCAACAAGACTAGCGGGGGACCTTCCTACGAGCAGTACTTC	CANKTSGGPSYEQYF
.	TRBV4-1	TRBJ2-7	.	TGCGCCAGCGAGGGATACGGGGAGCAGTACTTC	CASEGYGEQYF
.	TRBV7-9	TRBJ2-7	TRBD1	TGTGCCAGCAGCTCCGCTCAGGGGGCCCTCTACGAGCAGTACTTC	CASSSAQGALYEQYF
.	TRBV7-7	TRBJ2-1	.	TGTGCTAGCAGCTTAGGGGTAATTAGCGCCAATGAGCAGTTCTTC	CASSLGVISANEQFF
.	TRBV2	TRBJ1-1	.	TGTGCCAGCCTTGGACAGCCGAACACTGAAGCTTTCTTT	CASLGQPNTEAFF
few	TRBV5-6	TRBJ2-5	.	TGTGCCAGCATCAGGGTCAGGCAGGCTCAAGAGACCCAGTACTTC	CASIRVRQAQETQYF
.	TRBV18	TRBJ1-1	.	TGTGCCAGCTCATCGCGGAACATGAACACTGAAGCTTTCTTT	CASSSRNMNTEAFF
.	TRBV2	TRBJ1-5	TRBD1	TGTGCCAGCAGACGCATGACAGGGGGTGTTGAGCCCCAGCATTTT	CASRRMTGGVEPQHF
.	TRBV7-7	TRBJ2-2	.	TGTGCTAGCAGCTTGGGGCAGGGGAACACCGGGGAGCTGTTTTTT	CASSLGQGNTGELFF
.	TRBV10-2	TRBJ2-6	.	TGCGCCAGCAGTGAACGTAGATCTGGGGCCAACGTCCTGACTTTC	CASSERRSGANVLTF
.	TRBV5-6	TRBJ2-5	TRBD2	TGTGCCAGCAGCCGGGAACGACTAGCGGGGGGTGAGACCCAGTACTTC	CASSRERLAGGETQYF
.	TRBV28	TRBJ2-1	TRBD1	TGTGCCAGCAGGCCGACAGGGAGAACGCAGTTCTTC	CASRPTGRTQFF
.	TRBV7-2	TRBJ2-5	.	TGTGCCAGCAGCTTAGTCGAGCGTTCCCCCCGTGGGGAGACCCAGTACTTC	CASSLVERSPRGETQYF
.	TRBV2	TRBJ2-3	TRBD2	TGTGCCAGCTTAGCGGGAGAGACAGATACGCAGTATTTT	CASLAGETDTQYF
.	TRBV6-5	TRBJ1-2	.	TGTGCCAGCGGAGGGGCGGGGGATGGCTACACCTTC	CASGGAGDGYTF
.	TRBV5-1	TRBJ1-5	TRBD1	TGCGCCAGCAGATCGGGACAGGGGGATACTCAGCCCCAGCATTTT	CASRSGQGDTQPQHF
.	TRBV2	TRBJ1-1	TRBD1	TGTGCCAGCACAATGGGACAGTTGAACACTGAAGCTTTCTTT	CASTMGQLNTEAFF
.	TRBV7-6	TRBJ1-2	TRBD1	TGTGCCAGCAGCCTATCTACAGGGGTCGACTATGGCTACACCTTC	CASSLSTGVDYGYTF
.	TRBV9	TRBJ2-1	.	TGTGCCAGCAGCGTGTTTCAGGGTTCCTACAATGAGCAGTTCTTC	CASSVFQGSYNEQFF
.	TRBV25-1	TRBJ2-1	.	TGTGCCAGCAGTGAATCCCAGGAGGGGGGGCAATCGAATGAGCAGTTCTTC	CASSESQEGGQSNEQFF
once	TRBV7-2	TRBJ1-2	.	TGTGCCAGCAGCTTAACGGGATATGGCTACACCTTC	CASSLTGYGYTF
.	TRBV5-6	TRBJ2-5	.	TGTGCCAGCAGATCCGGACGGGGCGGGGTGGGTGGAGAGACCCAGTACTTC	CASRSGRGGVGGETQYF
.	TRBV6-4	TRBJ1-2	.	TGTGCCAGCAGTGACGGAACAGGCTATGGCTACACCTTC	CASSDGTGYGYTF
.	TRBV4-1	TRBJ2-5	TRBD2	TGCGCCAGCAGCCAAGGGACTAGCGGGAACCCGGAGACCCAGTACTTC	CASSQGTSGNPETQYF